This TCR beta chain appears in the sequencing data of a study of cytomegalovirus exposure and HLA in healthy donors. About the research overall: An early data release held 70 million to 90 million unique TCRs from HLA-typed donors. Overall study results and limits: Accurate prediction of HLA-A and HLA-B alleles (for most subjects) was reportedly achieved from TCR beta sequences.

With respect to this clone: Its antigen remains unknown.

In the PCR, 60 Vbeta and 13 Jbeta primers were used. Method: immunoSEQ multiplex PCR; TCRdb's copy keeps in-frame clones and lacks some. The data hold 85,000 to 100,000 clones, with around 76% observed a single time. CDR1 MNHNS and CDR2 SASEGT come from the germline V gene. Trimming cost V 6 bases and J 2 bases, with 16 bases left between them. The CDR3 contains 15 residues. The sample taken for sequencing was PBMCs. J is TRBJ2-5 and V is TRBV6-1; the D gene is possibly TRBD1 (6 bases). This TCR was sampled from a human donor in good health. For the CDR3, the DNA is TGTGCCAGCAGCCCGGCAGGGGTAGGTCAAGAGACCCAGTACTTC. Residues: CASSPAGVGQETQYF.